One and the same sample provided the 12 T cell receptor beta chains below, sequenced in a study of response to subunit inactivated influenza vaccine. TCRdb ran MiXCR on the RT-PCR reads and lists one entry per CDR3 protein. Altogether 500,000 to 600,000 distinct CDR3 sequences are present, 10% to 15% being singletons, with the ten largest covering about 10%. This specimen was PBMCs from blood, taken on the day of vaccination. These receptors all come from a man aged 50-59 years who received an inactivated influenza vaccine.

This chain joins TRBV28 and TRBJ2-7; TRBD2 matches 9 bases. The V segment lost 6 bases and the J segment 0 bases; nucleotides outside the gene matches: 9. CDR3 size: 16 residues. Germline V lookup: CDR1 MDHEN, CDR2 SYDVKM. The CDR3: CASSNSGSPVSYEQYF. The CDR3 DNA reads TGTGCCAGCAGCAATAGCGGGAGCCCCGTCTCCTACGAGCAGTACTTC.

This CDR3 reads CSVETTGAGEKLFF. The CDR3 nucleotides are TGCAGCGTTGAGACGACAGGGGCGGGTGAAAAACTGTTTTTT. This chain links TRBV29-1 with TRBJ1-4, with 8 nucleotides matching TRBD1. There are 14 residues in the CDR3. Germline trimming cut 3 bases from V and 7 bases from J; bases unmatched to any gene: 7. The germline V gene has CDR1 SQVTM and CDR2 ANQGSEA. The full variable domain, rest sourced from reference TRBV29-1 and TRBJ1-4, is SAVISQKPSRDICQRGTSLTIQCQVDSQVTMMFWYRQQPGQSLTLIATANQGSEATYESGFVIDKFPISRPNLTFSTLTVSNMSPEDSSIYLCSVETTGAGEKLFFGSGTQLSVL.

This CDR3 is CASIPPHRVGPDEQFF. CDR3 sequence (DNA): TGTGCCAGCATCCCCCCTCACCGGGTGGGGCCCGATGAGCAGTTCTTC. The chain joins TRBV5-6 to TRBJ2-1; possibly TRBD1 for D (5 bases). The V end lost 6 bases, the J end lost 8 bases, and 24 bases lay between the germline ends. The germline gives CDR1 SGHDT, CDR2 YYEEEE. The CDR3 has 16 residues.

The chain recombines TRBV29-1 with TRBJ2-1; 10 nucleotides line up with TRBD2. J lost 6 bases, V lost 4 bases, and 3 bases had no gene match. The CDR3 extends over 13 amino acids. Germline CDR1 reads SQVTM; CDR2 reads ANQGSEA. DNA for the CDR3: TGCAGCGTTGCGAAGCGGGAGGGCAATGAGCAGTTCTTC. Residues: CSVAKREGNEQFF.

This clonotype was seen a handful of times. V usage is TRBV11-2 and J usage is TRBJ2-5, with 7 nucleotides matching TRBD1. The V segment lost 7 bases and the J segment 5 bases; nucleotides outside the gene matches: 7. CDR1 is SGHAT, CDR2 FQNNGV, per germline. The CDR3 has 13 residues. The CDR3: CASNPGGGETQYF. The CDR3 nucleotides are TGTGCCAGCAACCCAGGGGGTGGTGAGACCCAGTACTTC.

This clonotype was counted a few times. The rearrangement links TRBV12-3 or TRBV12-4 to TRBJ2-5; no clear D gene. Trimming left V 5 bases short and J 3 bases short, with 4 bases between. The CDR3 has 11 residues. The CDR3 region is CASSIKETQYF. The CDR3 DNA is TGTGCCAGCAGTATAAAAGAGACCCAGTACTTC.

CDR3 DNA sequence: TGTGCCAGCAGCTTAGTCTCGGGGGTCTGGACAGATACGCAGTATTTT. It translates to CASSLVSGVWTDTQYF. J is TRBJ2-3 and V is TRBV7-2; maybe TRBD2 (6 bases). V was trimmed by 1 base and J by 3 bases, leaving 14 bases between them. The CDR3 spans 16 residues. Germline values: CDR1 SGHTA, CDR2 FQGNSA.

V is TRBV4-1 and J is TRBJ1-2; D possibly corresponds to TRBD1 (5 bases). This CDR3 has 16 amino acids. Per germline, CDR1 MGHRA and CDR2 YSYEKL. The V end lost 0 bases, the J end lost 3 bases, and 14 bases lay between the germline ends. CDR3 in DNA: TGCGCCAGCAGCCAAGATCAGGGCCCCGCCGACTATGGCTACACCTTC. Translated, it gives CASSQDQGPADYGYTF.

The table lists this clonotype with a few counts. The chain uses TRBV7-9 and TRBJ2-7, with unresolved D. Trimming cost V 5 bases and J 6 bases, with 14 bases left between them. The CDR3 is 13 residues long. From germline, CDR1 is SEHNR and CDR2 FQNEAQ (reference sequence). CDR3 residues: CASSPPAVIEQYF. Here the CDR3 DNA reads TGTGCCAGCAGCCCCCCGGCGGTAATCGAGCAGTACTTC.

This clonotype occurred a few times. The rearrangement links TRBV18 to TRBJ2-7; D unresolved. Trimming pared 0 bases from V and 4 bases from J, leaving 7 bases between. The germline V gene encodes CDR1 KGHSH and CDR2 LQKENI. The CDR3 has 13 residues. The CDR3 coding sequence is TGTGCCAGCTCACCACCGTCACAATACGAGCAGTACTTC. Amino acid sequence: CASSPPSQYEQYF.

This chain links TRBV13 with TRBJ1-1, with D unresolved. The CDR3 contains 14 residues. Trimming took 5 bases from V and 5 from J, leaving 15 bases between them. The germline V gene encodes CDR1 PRHDT and CDR2 FYEKMQ (reference sequence). CDR3 residues: CASSLKETGTEAFF. In DNA, the CDR3 is TGTGCCAGCAGCCTTAAAGAGACCGGGACTGAAGCTTTCTTT.

Ten or more counts support this clonotype. The CDR3 here is CASSYTSGGVEQFF. In DNA, the CDR3 is TGTGCCAGCAGTTACACGAGCGGGGGGGTTGAGCAGTTCTTC. The chain links TRBV6-5 to TRBJ2-1, with 10 bases that match TRBD2. The CDR3 consists of 14 residues. Trimming cost V 2 bases and J 9 bases; bases outside gene matches: 4. Germline V gene sequence: CDR1 MNHEY, CDR2 SVGAGI.